This is a list of T cell receptor beta chains from one sample in a study of vaccination and CD4 T cells after COVID-19. TCRdb called the PCR reads again in MiXCR, with one record for every CDR3 protein. The profile shows some 13,000 distinct CDR3 sequences, 60% to 70% of them singletons. These receptors' targets are unknown. Source material: CD4+ T cells from blood, cultured in vitro. Every receptor here comes from a human donor who had recovered from COVID-19. Both conserved end residues are part of each CDR3. A D gene is named only where the DNA matches it firmly. Expanded clones are given a class, and other clones once, few, many or no size at all.

J | D | size | V | DNA | CDR3
TRBJ2-7 | . | . | TRBV7-2 | TGTGCCAGCAGCCCCCAGCGTTCCTACGAGCAGTACTTC | CASSPQRSYEQYF
TRBJ2-7 | . | . | TRBV20-1 | TGCAGTGCCGACACAGGGTCCGAGCAGTACTTC | CSADTGSEQYF
TRBJ2-1 | . | . | TRBV6-1 | TGTGCCAGCAGAACCCCTTTGAGAGGGTCCAATGAGCAGTTCTTC | CASRTPLRGSNEQFF
TRBJ2-1 | . | . | TRBV11-1 | TGTGCCAGCCTTCAGGGGGGCAGTTTCGGCAATGAGCAGTTCTTC | CASLQGGSFGNEQFF
TRBJ2-7 | . | . | TRBV7-6 | TGTGCTAGCAGCTTAGCAGATTTCGGGGAGCAGTACTTC | CASSLADFGEQYF
TRBJ2-3 | . | . | TRBV12-3/TRBV12-4 | TGTGCCAGCGGTCCAGGGATGGGAGGAGATACGCAGTATTTT | CASGPGMGGDTQYF
TRBJ1-1 | . | . | TRBV6-1 | TGTGCCAGCAAACCCACCGGACAAGGTACTGAAGCTTTCTTT | CASKPTGQGTEAFF
TRBJ2-7 | . | few | TRBV6-1 | TGTGCCAGCAGTCGCCATTCCGGGGGCGAGGGTTACGAGCAGTACTTC | CASSRHSGGEGYEQYF
TRBJ1-5 | . | medium-sized | TRBV7-2 | TGTGCCAGCAGCCTTTCGGAGGTATCGGGGCAGCCCCAGCATTTT | CASSLSEVSGQPQHF
TRBJ2-2 | . | . | TRBV27 | TGTGCCAGCAAGTTTTGGGGGGACACCGGGGAGCTGTTTTTT | CASKFWGDTGELFF
TRBJ1-2 | . | . | TRBV6-1 | TGTGCCAGCAGTGACGGACAAGACTATGGCTACACCTTC | CASSDGQDYGYTF
TRBJ1-1 | . | . | TRBV6-2/TRBV6-3 | TGTACCACCACAGGTCCCATGAACACTGAAGCTTTCTTT | CTTTGPMNTEAFF
TRBJ2-7 | TRBD1 | . | TRBV5-4 | TGTGCCAGCAGCTCCCGACAGGGTCAATACGAGCAGTACTTC | CASSSRQGQYEQYF
TRBJ2-5 | . | medium-sized | TRBV19 | TGTGCCAGTTCCGAAGTACAAGAGACCCAGTACTTC | CASSEVQETQYF
TRBJ2-4 | . | . | TRBV20-1 | TGCAGTGCTAGAATGGGTAGGCTAGCCAAAAACATTCAGTACTTC | CSARMGRLAKNIQYF
TRBJ1-1 | . | . | TRBV11-2 | TGTGCCAGCAGCCTAGGTCAGGGTCAGGAAGCTTTCTTT | CASSLGQGQEAFF
TRBJ1-2 | TRBD1 | large | TRBV27 | TGTGCCAGCAGTAAATCGGACAGGCCCTATGGCTACACCTTC | CASSKSDRPYGYTF
TRBJ1-2 | . | few | TRBV6-1 | TGTGCCAGCTTCGGCGGGGGCTTTTCCAGGGGCTACACCTTC | CASFGGGFSRGYTF